The clone carrying this T cell receptor beta chain was seen repeatedly, ten times or more. Its antigen is still unknown. Germline assignment: CDR1 SGHVS and CDR2 FQNEAQ. V lost 11 bases and J lost 7, with 17 bases in between. This CDR3 region has 13 residues. The data were taken from a study of T cell repertoires in cytomegalovirus infection. Study at large: Newly reported HLA-C-restricted and thoroughly characterized HLA-B-restricted CMV epitopes were employed. CMV infection and matching HLA type were both indicated by public TCR beta signatures.

TCRdb ran MiXCR on the reads and lists one entry per CDR3 protein. The table has about half a million distinct CDR3 sequences, 40% to 50% seen once. This receptor was taken from a human donor in good health (CMV status not recorded). Some clones in this sample may be carry-over from other donors' samples. The sample was cultured PBMCs, taken from culture after CMV antigen stimulation. The V call is TRBV7-8, the J call TRBJ1-4, with D hard to call. DNA of the CDR3: TGTGCCGCCTCGGACCGCGTAGGTGAAAAACTGTTTTTT. This encodes CAASDRVGEKLFF.